The next 22 T cell receptor beta chains were all read from a single sample in a study of T-cell reconstitution after alpha-beta-depleted transplantation in children. A library of TCRbeta sequences, prepared with unique molecular identifiers, was generated. TCRdb re-derived calls from the PCR reads in MiXCR, one entry per CDR3 protein. The sample has hundreds of thousands of distinct CDR3 sequences; 10% to 15% are singletons. The specimen was PBMCs, mostly from graft donor cells, collected 360 days after TCRalphabeta/CD19-depleted stem cell transplant. The receptor set was obtained from a male patient aged 10-17 years who had a stem cell transplant for acute myeloid leukemia, so the T cells may come from the graft donor.

The J gene is TRBJ1-2, the V gene TRBV9, with D possibly being TRBD1 (6 bases). Germline values: CDR1 SGDLS, CDR2 YYNGEE. This CDR3 contains 15 residues. Between the trimmed V and J ends, which lost 0 bases and 4 bases, there was a span of 13 bases. CDR3 in DNA: TGTGCCAGCAGCGTAGGCCCAGGGGACGTCTATGGCTACACCTTC. Translated: CASSVGPGDVYGYTF.

This clonotype was detected only a few times. This chain connects TRBV28 to TRBJ1-1; D uncertain. V was shortened by 3 bases and J by 10 bases, with 24 bases between the two germline ends. This CDR3 region has 16 residues. The germline CDR1 and CDR2 sequences are MDHEN and SYDVKM. CDR3 region: CASSFPPKGGIVGAFF. DNA of the CDR3: TGTGCCAGCAGTTTTCCCCCTAAAGGAGGGATAGTAGGAGCTTTCTTT. Together with reference TRBV28 and TRBJ1-1, the CDR3 gives the full variable domain: DVKVTQSSRYLVKRTGEKVFLECVQDMDHENMFWYRQDPGLGLRLIYFSYDVKMKEKGDIPEGYSVSREKKERFSLILESASTNQTSMYLCASSFPPKGGIVGAFFGQGTRLTVV.

This clonotype was detected only a few times. The V gene is TRBV14, the J gene TRBJ2-2; 9 bases fit TRBD2. Germline assignment: CDR1 SGHDN and CDR2 FVKESK. Trimming removed 0 bases from V and 3 bases from J; junction bases left unmatched: 11. CDR3 length: 19 amino acids. DNA of the CDR3: TGTGCCAGCAGCCAAGATCTTATTTCGGCGGGAGGGGACACCGGGGAGCTGTTTTTT. It yields the protein CASSQDLISAGGDTGELFF.

This clonotype showed up just a few times. As DNA, the CDR3 is TGTGCCAGCAGCCCATTTCCGGGACTAGCTGTCGAGACCCAGTACTTC. It codes for CASSPFPGLAVETQYF. V is TRBV4-2 and J is TRBJ2-5, with TRBD2 matching over 9 bases. The V gene end was trimmed by 4 bases and the J gene end by 5 bases; junction bases not matched to a gene: 11. From germline, CDR1 is LGHNA and CDR2 YNFKEQ. The CDR3 is made up of 16 amino acids.

This chain joins TRBV20-1 and TRBJ2-3, with TRBD2 matching over 11 bases. CDR1 and CDR2 from the germline V gene are DFQATT and SNEGSKA (reference sequence). With 3 bases clipped from V and 2 bases from J, the junction kept 4 bases outside the gene matches. This CDR3 spans 15 amino acids. CDR3 nucleotides: TGCAGTGCTAGTTGGGGACTAGCGGACACAGATACGCAGTATTTT. Translation gives CSASWGLADTDTQYF.

This clonotype was detected only a few times. V gene TRBV10-2 combines with J gene TRBJ1-2; 9 positions agree with TRBD1. The CDR3 spans 15 residues. The V gene end was trimmed by 6 bases and the J gene end by 4 bases; junction bases not matched to a gene: 9. The germline V gene has CDR1 WSHSY and CDR2 SAAADI. CDR3 nucleotide sequence: TGCGCCAGCAGATCAAATGGACAGGGGAGCTATGGCTACACCTTC. Translation: CASRSNGQGSYGYTF.

With respect to this clonotype: Here the CDR3 omits its conserved ending phenylalanine or tryptophan, so a read error is the likely source. The chain links TRBV15 to TRBJ2-1; 10 nucleotides line up with TRBD2. Losses at the gene ends were 0 bases for V and 5 bases for J; bases not matched to a gene: 1. CDR1 is LNHNV, CDR2 YYDKDF, per germline (reference sequence). This CDR3 has 15 amino acids. The CDR3: CATSREAGGDNEQFY. The CDR3 nucleotides are TGTGCCACCAGCAGAGAAGCGGGAGGGGACAATGAGCAGTTCTAC.

This clonotype was seen a few times. The V and J genes are TRBV12-3 or TRBV12-4 and TRBJ2-5; perhaps TRBD2 as D (5 bases). V lost 2 bases and J 2 bases, leaving 15 bases between the germline ends. CDR3 length: 16 amino acids. The CDR3 sequence is CASSLPLDFAQETQYF. DNA of the CDR3: TGTGCCAGCAGTTTACCCCTGGACTTTGCTCAAGAGACCCAGTACTTC.

This clonotype appeared a few times. The gene calls are TRBV5-5 and TRBJ2-7; D tentatively fits TRBD1 or TRBD2 (5 bases each). CDR1 is SGHKS and CDR2 is YYEKEE in the germline V gene (reference sequence). The CDR3 loop spans 14 amino acids. Trimming stripped 4 bases from V and 3 bases from J, with 14 bases between. The CDR3 DNA reads as TGTGCCAGCAGCCGATTGGGGGAGCGCTACGAGCAGTACTTC. This translates into CASSRLGERYEQYF.

The chain recombines TRBV5-1 with TRBJ2-7; D is perhaps TRBD1 (6 bases). Trimming stripped 2 bases from V and 3 bases from J, with 21 bases between. The CDR3 runs 17 residues. Germline V lookup: CDR1 SGHRS, CDR2 YFSETQ. The CDR3 region is CASSFIPWPGQLYEQYF. CDR3 DNA: TGCGCCAGCAGCTTTATCCCTTGGCCGGGACAACTCTACGAGCAGTACTTC.

The chain carries TRBV5-1 and TRBJ2-2; D unresolved. The V and J ends lost 5 bases and 7 bases respectively, with 30 bases between them. The CDR3 sequence is 19 residues long. Germline-derived CDR1 and CDR2 are SGHRS and YFSETQ. The CDR3 loop reads CASSSSLGSGAFDGGELFF. CDR3 nucleotide sequence: TGCGCCAGCAGTTCCAGCCTCGGATCGGGTGCATTCGATGGCGGGGAGCTGTTTTTT.

The table lists this clonotype with a few counts. The chain couples TRBV5-1 to TRBJ2-5, with 8 positions matching TRBD1. The CDR3 runs to 19 residues. Per the germline V gene, CDR1 is SGHRS and CDR2 is YFSETQ. The ends lost 8 bases at V and 0 bases at J; junction bases unmatched: 21. The CDR3: CARDRDRQFPPKYQETQYF. CDR3 in DNA: TGCGCCAGGGACCGGGACAGGCAATTTCCACCCAAGTACCAAGAGACCCAGTACTTC.

The rearrangement uses TRBV3-1 and TRBJ2-2; 7 bases are shared with TRBD2. With 4 bases clipped from V and 6 bases from J, the junction kept 2 bases outside the gene matches. CDR3 length: 13 residues. Germline values: CDR1 LGHDT, CDR2 YNNKEL (reference sequence). The CDR3 sequence: CASSPLAAGELFF. In nucleotides, the CDR3 is TGTGCCAGCAGCCCCCTAGCGGCCGGGGAGCTGTTTTTT.

Only a few counts were recorded for this clonotype. The rearrangement links TRBV20-1 to TRBJ1-6; D may be TRBD1 (6 bases). CDR3 length equals 15 residues. From germline, CDR1 is DFQATT and CDR2 SNEGSKA (reference sequence). The germline V and J ends were trimmed by 1 base and 6 bases, with 13 bases remaining between them. This chain's CDR3 is CSARGSAGVNSPLHF. CDR3 nucleotide sequence: TGCAGTGCTAGAGGGAGTGCAGGGGTTAATTCACCCCTCCACTTT.

This clonotype was counted only a few times. The chain joins TRBV6-5 to TRBJ2-7; 11 positions match TRBD2. CDR3 length: 15 residues. V trimming: 8 bases; J trimming: 4 bases; junction bases outside the gene matches: 10. CDR1 is MNHEY and CDR2 is SVGAGI in the germline V gene. The CDR3 region has the DNA TGTGCCAGCGGCTTACCGGGACTAGCGGATTACGAGCAGTACTTC. Encoded protein: CASGLPGLADYEQYF.

This clonotype was detected only a few times. This chain links TRBV24-1 with TRBJ2-3, with D unresolved. The germline gives CDR1 KGHDR, CDR2 SFDVKD. The CDR3 consists of 14 residues. V lost 2 bases and J 15 bases, leaving 20 bases between the germline ends. CDR3 region: CATSDSPSYNRKYF. DNA of the CDR3: TGTGCCACCAGTGATTCCCCATCATACAACCGTAAATATTTT.

The V gene is TRBV28, the J gene TRBJ1-5; D is unclear. Trimming cost V 2 bases and J 5 bases, with 16 bases left between them. This CDR3 is built from 16 residues. Looked up from germline, CDR1 is MDHEN and CDR2 is SYDVKM. The CDR3 is CASSLSSGTSDQPQHF. The DNA for the CDR3 is TGTGCCAGCAGTTTAAGTTCGGGCACATCAGATCAGCCCCAGCATTTT.

The chain carries TRBV7-3 and TRBJ2-7; TRBD2 agrees at 10 bases. After removal of 2 bases from V and 3 bases from J, the junction contained 4 bases not matched to a gene. CDR1 and CDR2 from the germline V gene are SGHTA and FQGTGA. The CDR3 extends over 15 amino acids. For the CDR3, the DNA is TGTGCCAGCAGCTTATACCCTAGCGGGAGCTACGAGCAGTACTTC. Its protein is CASSLYPSGSYEQYF.

V gene TRBV20-1 combines with J gene TRBJ2-5; TRBD2 matches at 11 bases. Losses at the gene ends were 5 bases for V and 5 bases for J; bases not matched to a gene: 10. The CDR3 has 15 amino acids. Looked up from germline, CDR1 is DFQATT and CDR2 is SNEGSKA (reference sequence). The CDR3 DNA sequence: TGCAGTGCTGATATAGCGGGAGGGCTTTGGGAGACCCAGTACTTC. Translation gives CSADIAGGLWETQYF.

The chain uses TRBV20-1 and TRBJ2-7; 14 positions match TRBD2. The CDR3 is 15 residues long. Germline CDR1 and CDR2: DFQATT and SNEGSKA (reference sequence). The V segment lost 5 bases and the J segment 3 bases; nucleotides outside the gene matches: 6. CDR3 amino acids: CSASGLAGVFYEQYF. The CDR3 nucleotides read TGCAGTGCTTCGGGACTAGCGGGAGTCTTCTACGAGCAGTACTTC.

This sequence joins TRBV6-5 and TRBJ2-7; 12 nucleotides agree with TRBD2. The J segment lost 4 bases and the V segment lost 4 bases, leaving 8 bases of the junction unmatched. The CDR3 totals 16 residues. Germline CDR1 MNHEY, CDR2 SVGAGI. CDR3 sequence: CASSSLPSGRVYEQYF. DNA for the CDR3: TGTGCCAGCAGTTCTCTCCCTAGCGGGAGGGTGTACGAGCAGTACTTC.

In its sample, this clonotype was seen many times. The J gene is TRBJ2-4, the V gene TRBV11-1; D is possibly TRBD1 or TRBD2 (5 bases each). Trimming took off 2 bases at V and 0 bases at J, with 17 bases between the two ends. In germline, CDR1 is SGHAT, CDR2 FQDESV (reference sequence). The CDR3 length is 18 residues. CDR3 nucleotides: TGTGCCAGCAGCTTAATCGGTCGGGACCGCTTAGCCAAAAACATTCAGTACTTC. As protein: CASSLIGRDRLAKNIQYF.